This record looks at one T cell receptor beta chain sequence and its context. This clonotype was counted ten times or more. Its antigen is unknown. The input lacks base qualities; no much larger clone sits a single base away. The receptor library was made with PCR. Sequencer: Illumina HiSeq 2500. To normalize quantification of the TCRbeta repertoire, the TCR libraries were built with molecular barcoding that relied on unique molecular identifiers. Through fastp at Q25 and MiXCR, TCRdb rebuilt clones from the public reads, retaining in-frame beta chains. Under each unique CDR3 protein, matching rows form one entry showing the most common genes and DNA. For this sample the table gives approximately 640,000 distinct CDR3 sequences, of which roughly 17% were detected only once. The top ten clonotypes cover 0.9% to 1.2% of the sample. This sample is drawn from a study of T-cell reconstitution after alpha-beta-depleted transplantation in children (dated by TCRdb to the mid-2010s). The study in broad terms: Using TCR repertoire profiling, the study quantitatively followed how T-cell immune reconstitution unfolded in children after TCRalphabeta/CD19-depleted allogeneic hematopoietic cell transplantation.

The V end gives up 0 bases and the J end 0 bases, leaving 2 bases in the junction not matched to a gene. The CDR3 starts with the cysteine, ends with the phenylalanine, and has 18 residues. The DNA shown is the 54-base CDR3, in frame from base 1. The germline V gene encodes CDR1 DFQATT and CDR2 SNEGSKA (reference sequence). The chain couples TRBV20-1 to TRBJ2-2, with 15 middle bases fitting TRBD2. The sequence came from a human donor who donated a stem cell graft to a child with acute myeloid leukemia. The source was PBMCs from the stem cell graft donor, collected from the stem cell graft. Here the CDR3 is given as CSAREGLAGGTNTGELFF. In nucleotide form, the sequence is TGCAGTGCTAGAGAGGGACTAGCGGGGGGTACGAACACCGGGGAGCTGTTTTTT.